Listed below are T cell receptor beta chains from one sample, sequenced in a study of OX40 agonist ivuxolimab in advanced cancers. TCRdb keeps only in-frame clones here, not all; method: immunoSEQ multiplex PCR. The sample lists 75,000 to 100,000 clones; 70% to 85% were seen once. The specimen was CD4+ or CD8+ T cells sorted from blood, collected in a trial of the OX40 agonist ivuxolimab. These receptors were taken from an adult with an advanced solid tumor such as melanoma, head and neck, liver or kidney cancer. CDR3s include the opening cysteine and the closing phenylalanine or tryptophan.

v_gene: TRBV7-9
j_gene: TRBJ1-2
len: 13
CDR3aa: CASSLTGGSGYTF

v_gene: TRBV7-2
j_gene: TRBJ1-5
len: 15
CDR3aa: CASSQGQGFHQPQHF

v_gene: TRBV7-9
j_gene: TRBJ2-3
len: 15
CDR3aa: CASSTGTSTVDTQYF

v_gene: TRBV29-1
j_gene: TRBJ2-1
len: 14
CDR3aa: CSVPLAGAYNEQFF

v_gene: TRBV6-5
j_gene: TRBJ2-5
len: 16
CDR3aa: CASSYRRTSPQETQYF

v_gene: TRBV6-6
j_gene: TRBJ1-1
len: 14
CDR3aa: CASRDGTTNTEAFF

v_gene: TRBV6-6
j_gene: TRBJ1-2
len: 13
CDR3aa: CASKIDHNYGYTF

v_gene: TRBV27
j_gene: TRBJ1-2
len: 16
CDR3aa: CASSLSRTALLEGYTF

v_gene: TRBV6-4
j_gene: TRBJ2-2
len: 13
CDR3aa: CASSVEIHGELFF

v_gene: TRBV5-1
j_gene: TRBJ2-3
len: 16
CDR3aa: CASSPGTGGFADTQYF

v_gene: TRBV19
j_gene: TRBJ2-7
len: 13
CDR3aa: CASAPTGGREQYF

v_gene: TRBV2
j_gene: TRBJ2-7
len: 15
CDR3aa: CASRGDTKSSYEQYF

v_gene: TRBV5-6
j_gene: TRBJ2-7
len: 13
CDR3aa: CASSVTRSYEQYF

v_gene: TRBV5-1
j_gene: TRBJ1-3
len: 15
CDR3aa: CASSPGTGAENTIYF

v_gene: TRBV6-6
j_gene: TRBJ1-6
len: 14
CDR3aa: CASTGDSNNSPLHF

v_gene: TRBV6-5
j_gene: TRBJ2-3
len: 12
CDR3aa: CASSYAGDTQYF

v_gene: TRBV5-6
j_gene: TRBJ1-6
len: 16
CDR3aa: CASSTQGFSYNSPLHF

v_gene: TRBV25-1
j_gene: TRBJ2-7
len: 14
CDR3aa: CASQKAGSSYEQYF

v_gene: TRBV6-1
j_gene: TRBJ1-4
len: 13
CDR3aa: CASRPGTGGLLFF

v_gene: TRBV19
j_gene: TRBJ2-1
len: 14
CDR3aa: CASSPQRGAPEQFF

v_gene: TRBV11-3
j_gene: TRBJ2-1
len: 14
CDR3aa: CASSLRGGTNEQFF

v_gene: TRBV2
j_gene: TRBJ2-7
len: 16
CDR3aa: CASSVSAGLGSYEQYF

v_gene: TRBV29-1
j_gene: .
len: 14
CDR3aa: CSVSGTGESYEQYF

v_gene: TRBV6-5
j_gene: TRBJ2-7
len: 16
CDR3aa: CASSYSGGDWTYEQYF

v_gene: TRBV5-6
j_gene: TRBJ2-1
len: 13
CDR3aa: CASSWGPDNEQFF

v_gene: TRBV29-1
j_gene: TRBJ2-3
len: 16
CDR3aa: CSVGTSGGARSDTQYF

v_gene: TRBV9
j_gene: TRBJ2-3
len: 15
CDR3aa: CASSGPSDPTDTQYF

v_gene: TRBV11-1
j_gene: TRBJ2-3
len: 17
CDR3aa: CASSLDIAGSGTDTQYF

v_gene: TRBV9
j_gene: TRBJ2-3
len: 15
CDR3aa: CASSVEGAGTDTQYF

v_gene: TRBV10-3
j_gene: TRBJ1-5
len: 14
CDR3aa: CAISAGGAYQPQHF

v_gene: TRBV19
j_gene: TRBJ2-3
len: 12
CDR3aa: CASSDDRECQYF

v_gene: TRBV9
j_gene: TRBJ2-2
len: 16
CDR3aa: CASSSGTSGPTGELFF

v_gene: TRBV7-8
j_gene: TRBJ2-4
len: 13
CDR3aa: CASSRGAWDIQYF

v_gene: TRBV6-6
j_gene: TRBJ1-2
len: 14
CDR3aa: CASSDGTPNYGYTF

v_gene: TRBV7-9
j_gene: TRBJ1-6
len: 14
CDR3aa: CASSPDRGHSPLHF

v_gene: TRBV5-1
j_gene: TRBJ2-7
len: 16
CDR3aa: CASSPSGTSGLGEQYF

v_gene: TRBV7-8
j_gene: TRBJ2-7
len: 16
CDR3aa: CASSPRASGNTYEQYF

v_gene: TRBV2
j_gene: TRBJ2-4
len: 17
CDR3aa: CASTPSVGGLAKNIQYF

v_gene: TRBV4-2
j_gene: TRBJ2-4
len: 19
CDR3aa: CASSPKEEGTGTAKNIQYF

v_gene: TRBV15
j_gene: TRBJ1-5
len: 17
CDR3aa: CATSLARGGLSNQPQHF

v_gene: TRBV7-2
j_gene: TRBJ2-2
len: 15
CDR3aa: CASSRGTGIAGELFF

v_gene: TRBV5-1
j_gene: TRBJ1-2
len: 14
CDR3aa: CASSLDGRGNGYTF

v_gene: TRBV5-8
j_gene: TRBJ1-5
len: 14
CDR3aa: CASSFRGGNQPQHF

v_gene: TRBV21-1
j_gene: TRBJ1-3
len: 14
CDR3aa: CASSRRVSGNTIYF

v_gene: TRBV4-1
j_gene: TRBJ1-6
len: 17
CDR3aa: CASSQKTGTERNSPLHF